These 28 T cell receptor beta chains share one sample of origin, sequenced in a study of radiation and T cells in renal cell carcinoma. Clones were sequenced by immunoSEQ multiplex PCR, and TCRdb holds only the in-frame ones, with some missing. The sample yields approximately 100,000 clones, 70% to 90% seen once. Sample time point: baseline pretreatment blood. Documented treatment: 15 Gy SBRT to primary tumor, nephrectomy 4 weeks later. Specimen: blood, collected from a patient whose treatment included radiotherapy and nephrectomy. These receptors all stem from a man aged 50 or older with renal cell carcinoma.

V and J are TRBV19 and TRBJ2-3, with TRBD2 identical over 9 bases. Germline CDR1 is LNHDA and CDR2 is SQIVND (reference sequence). The CDR3 runs to 16 residues. With V trimmed by 7 bases and J by 1 base, 9 bases remained unmatched. The CDR3: CASNAGLARGTDTQYF. Written as DNA, the CDR3 is TGTGCCAGTAACGCAGGACTAGCGCGTGGCACAGATACGCAGTATTTT.

V usage is TRBV6-5 and J usage is TRBJ2-3; 7 nucleotides line up with TRBD2. Germline V gives CDR1 MNHEY, CDR2 SVGAGI. This CDR3 is built from 15 residues. The J segment lost 4 bases and the V segment lost 2 bases, leaving 6 bases of the junction unmatched. This CDR3 is CASSYGGGRADTQYF. The CDR3 nucleotides are TGTGCCAGCAGTTACGGTGGGGGGAGGGCAGATACGCAGTATTTT.

The chain combines TRBV19 with TRBJ2-5; 12 bases fit TRBD2. From germline, CDR1 is LNHDA and CDR2 SQIVND (reference sequence). The V and J ends lost 4 bases and 5 bases, in that order; junction bases with no gene match: 8. This CDR3 region has 16 residues. Here the CDR3 reads CASSSLAGGPGETQYF. The DNA for the CDR3 is TGTGCCAGTAGTAGCCTAGCGGGAGGGCCGGGGGAGACCCAGTACTTC.

This clone was seen a handful of times. V gene TRBV5-1 combines with J gene TRBJ1-1; D may be TRBD1 (6 bases). CDR1 and CDR2 (germline): SGHRS, YFSETQ. Trimming shortened V by 0 bases and J by 6 bases, and 15 bases separated the two germline ends. The CDR3 sequence is 15 residues long. The CDR3 coding sequence is TGCGCCAGCAGCTTGGTGGGGGCCAGTCGGGCTGAAGCTTTCTTT. As protein: CASSLVGASRAEAFF.

The V gene is TRBV27, the J gene TRBJ2-7; 11 positions match TRBD2. Germline-derived CDR1 and CDR2 are MNHEY and SMNVEV (reference sequence). The V and J ends lost 6 bases and 3 bases, in that order; junction bases with no gene match: 10. The CDR3 runs to 16 residues. CDR3 sequence reads: CASSRSGTSGNYEQYF. The DNA of the CDR3 is TGTGCCAGCAGCAGATCCGGGACTAGCGGAAACTACGAGCAGTACTTC.

This rearrangement joins TRBV4-2 to TRBJ1-3, with no clear D. Germline CDR1 and CDR2: LGHNA and YNFKEQ. The CDR3 has 13 amino acids. The V end was cut by 1 base, the J end by 0 bases, with 1 base between. The CDR3 sequence is CASSQASGNTIYF. The DNA for the CDR3 is TGTGCCAGCAGCCAAGCCTCTGGAAACACCATATATTTT.

The gene calls are TRBV19 and TRBJ1-6, with D unclear. Germline CDR1 is LNHDA and CDR2 is SQIVND (reference sequence). V was cut by 3 bases and J by 8 bases, with 11 bases left in between. The CDR3 spans 14 residues. CDR3 bases: TGTGCCAGTAGTATCCGGGTTCAGGATTCACCCCTCCACTTT. Amino acids: CASSIRVQDSPLHF.

V is TRBV11-2 and J is TRBJ2-4; D not certain. Trimming removed 5 bases from V and 1 base from J, with 12 bases in between. CDR1 and CDR2 (germline): SGHAT, FQNNGV. CDR3 size: 15 residues. The CDR3 is CASSPYTGAKNIQYF. The CDR3 coding sequence is TGTGCCAGCAGCCCGTACACGGGTGCCAAAAACATTCAGTACTTC.

The V gene is TRBV9, the J gene TRBJ2-1, with D perhaps matching TRBD1 (6 bases). Trimming removed 0 bases from V and 1 base from J, with 8 bases in between. This CDR3 is built from 15 residues. Germline CDR1 and CDR2: SGDLS and YYNGEE. For the CDR3, the DNA is TGTGCCAGCAGCGTAGAGGGGGTGTCCTACAATGAGCAGTTCTTC. The encoded protein is CASSVEGVSYNEQFF.

This clone has only one observation. This sequence joins TRBV6-5 and TRBJ2-5, with 7 positions matching TRBD1. Germline V gene sequence: CDR1 MNHEY, CDR2 SVGAGI. This CDR3 comprises 13 residues. The CDR3: CASGAGGQETQYF. CDR3 DNA: TGTGCATCTGGGGCAGGGGGCCAAGAGACCCAGTACTTC.

The chain employs TRBV14 and TRBJ1-2; D is possibly TRBD1 (5 bases). Germline V CDR1 and CDR2: SGHDN, FVKESK. The CDR3 totals 13 residues. V lost 2 bases, J lost 3 bases, and 7 bases lay in between. CDR3 loop: CASSQWGDYGYTF. CDR3 DNA sequence: TGTGCCAGCAGCCAATGGGGGGACTATGGCTACACCTTC. The variable domain in full, with the rest retrieved from reference TRBV14 and TRBJ1-2, is EAGVTQFPSHSVIEKGQTVTLRCDPISGHDNLYWYRRVMGKEIKFLLHFVKESKQDESGMPNNRFLAERTGGTYSTLKVQPAELEDSGVYFCASSQWGDYGYTFGSGTRLTVV.

The chain carries TRBV7-6 and TRBJ1-2; D unresolved. Trimming took 5 bases from V and 4 from J, leaving 11 bases between them. The germline V gene encodes CDR1 SGHVS and CDR2 FNYEAQ. CDR3 length: 13 residues. The CDR3 reads CASSDAQFYGYTF. In nucleotides, the CDR3 is TGTGCCAGCAGCGACGCCCAATTCTATGGCTACACCTTC.

For the CDR3, the DNA is TGTGCCAGCAGCGTAAACGGGCTAGCGGGGGTCGAGACCCAGTACTTC. This encodes CASSVNGLAGVETQYF. The chain is built from TRBV9 and TRBJ2-5; 10 positions match TRBD2. Germline trimming cut 1 base from V and 5 bases from J; bases unmatched to any gene: 8. CDR1 SGDLS and CDR2 YYNGEE come from the germline V gene. This CDR3 comprises 16 residues. The full variable domain, with the rest looked up from reference TRBV9 and TRBJ2-5, is DSGVTQTPKHLITATGQRVTLRCSPRSGDLSVYWYQQSLDQGLQFLIQYYNGEERAKGNILERFSAQQFPDLHSELNLSSLELGDSALYFCASSVNGLAGVETQYFGPGTRLLVL.

The chain uses TRBV28 and TRBJ2-7; 7 bases agree with TRBD2. CDR1 and CDR2 (germline): MDHEN, SYDVKM. Trimming cost V 2 bases and J 0 bases; bases outside gene matches: 4. This CDR3 is 15 amino acids long. CDR3: CASSLSGGSSYEQYF. CDR3 bases: TGTGCCAGCAGTTTAAGTGGCGGGAGCTCCTACGAGCAGTACTTC.

The rearrangement uses TRBV19 and TRBJ1-3; possibly TRBD1 for D (5 bases). The CDR3 length is 15 residues. V shed 6 bases and J shed 4 bases, with 16 bases lying between them. Germline assignment: CDR1 LNHDA and CDR2 SQIVND (reference sequence). The CDR3 DNA reads TGTGCCAGTAGCCTACTTGCTGGGGCCGGAAACACCATATATTTT. Its protein product is CASSLLAGAGNTIYF.

This chain connects TRBV9 to TRBJ2-2; 8 bases match TRBD1. This CDR3 has 15 residues. The germline CDR1 and CDR2 sequences are SGDLS and YYNGEE. Trimming cost V 4 bases and J 5 bases; bases outside gene matches: 7. Written as DNA, the CDR3 is TGTGCCAGCAGCCCCGGACAGGGAAATACCGGGGAGCTGTTTTTT. Encoded protein: CASSPGQGNTGELFF.

The chain couples TRBV29-1 to TRBJ1-2; no reliable D call. The CDR3 contains 16 residues. The germline V gene has CDR1 SQVTM and CDR2 ANQGSEA. V was shortened by 4 bases and J by 1 base, with 19 bases between the two germline ends. The CDR3, as DNA: TGCAGCGTTGGGCCAGTGACCCGTCCGTATAACTATGGCTACACCTTC. Residues: CSVGPVTRPYNYGYTF.

This chain connects TRBV20-1 to TRBJ2-1; D is undetermined. The CDR3 length is 11 residues. CDR1 and CDR2 (germline): DFQATT, SNEGSKA (reference sequence). The ends were cut back, 3 bases at V and 9 bases at J, with 9 bases in the middle. The CDR3 nucleotides read TGCAGTGCTAGTAAGGTTGGTGAGCAGTTCTTC. This encodes CSASKVGEQFF.

V usage is TRBV15 and J usage is TRBJ2-7; no firm D call. V was cut by 0 bases and J by 3 bases, with 9 bases left in between. The CDR3 contains 14 residues. Germline-derived CDR1 and CDR2 are LNHNV and YYDKDF (reference sequence). The CDR3 DNA is TGTGCCACCAGCAGAGATACGGCCCTCTACGAGCAGTACTTC. Translation gives CATSRDTALYEQYF.

This sequence joins TRBV6-5 and TRBJ2-1, with 7 positions matching TRBD2. V trimming: 0 bases; J trimming: 10 bases; junction bases outside the gene matches: 9. This CDR3 region has 15 residues. Germline-derived CDR1 and CDR2 are MNHEY and SVGAGI. CDR3 DNA sequence: TGTGCCAGCAGTTACTCATTGGGAGGGCTTGGGGAGCAGTTCTTC. Encoded protein: CASSYSLGGLGEQFF.

The table lists this clone with a count of one. As DNA, the CDR3 is TGTGCCAGCAGCTTCCCTGGGGGACGGGCGGTTGAAAAACTGTTTTTT. This translates into CASSFPGGRAVEKLFF. The chain is built from TRBV7-9 and TRBJ1-4, with D tentatively TRBD1 (5 bases). V was cut by 3 bases and J by 7 bases, with 18 bases left in between. The germline CDR1 and CDR2 sequences are SEHNR and FQNEAQ (reference sequence). The CDR3 is made up of 16 amino acids.

This CDR3 is CASSYQLRDRDNYEQYF. DNA of the CDR3: TGTGCCAGCAGTTACCAGCTCCGGGACAGGGATAACTACGAGCAGTACTTC. The chain links TRBV6-7 to TRBJ2-7, with 9 bases aligning to TRBD1. TRBV6-7 is known as an ORF, though its function is uncertain. The CDR3 is made up of 17 amino acids. J gave up 3 bases and V 2 bases, and 11 bases lay outside the gene matches.

The V and J genes are TRBV27 and TRBJ2-5; weak D call: TRBD2 (6 bases). This CDR3 comprises 16 residues. With 5 bases removed from V and 6 bases from J, the gap between germline ends came to 22 bases. Germline V gives CDR1 MNHEY, CDR2 SMNVEV (reference sequence). The CDR3 DNA is TGTGCCAGCAGTAGATCCGGGACTCAAAGTCTCCAGACCCAGTACTTC. It codes for CASSRSGTQSLQTQYF.

This chain connects TRBV18 to TRBJ1-2; a weak D match, TRBD1 (5 bases). V was shortened by 5 bases and J by 4 bases, with 11 bases between the two germline ends. The length of the CDR3 is 13 residues. The germline V gene encodes CDR1 KGHSH and CDR2 LQKENI. The CDR3 region is CASSNQGSYGYTF. The CDR3 nucleotides are TGTGCCAGCTCAAATCAGGGATCCTATGGCTACACCTTC.

This sequence joins TRBV6-1 and TRBJ2-5, with D possibly being TRBD2 (7 bases). The germline V and J ends were trimmed by 1 base and 4 bases, with 25 bases remaining between them. The CDR3 contains 19 residues. Per the germline V gene, CDR1 is MNHNS and CDR2 is SASEGT. CDR3 loop: CASSEGWEGLGGVVETQYF. The CDR3 DNA sequence: TGTGCCAGCAGTGAAGGTTGGGAGGGTTTAGGGGGAGTTGTAGAGACCCAGTACTTC.

The rearrangement joins TRBV19 to TRBJ1-3, with D tentatively TRBD1 (5 bases). This CDR3 comprises 14 residues. CDR1 is LNHDA and CDR2 is SQIVND in the germline V gene (reference sequence). V was shortened by 6 bases and J by 0 bases, with 9 bases between the two germline ends. CDR3 residues: CASSDSYSGNTIYF. The CDR3 DNA reads as TGTGCCAGTAGCGACAGCTACTCTGGAAACACCATATATTTT.

The chain joins TRBV5-1 to TRBJ2-1, with D perhaps matching TRBD1 or TRBD2 (5 bases each). V was clipped by 1 base and J by 5 bases, with 13 bases between them. From germline, CDR1 is SGHRS and CDR2 YFSETQ. The CDR3 spans 15 residues. DNA of the CDR3: TGCGCCAGCAGCTTGCGGGACGGAGTGAACAATGAGCAGTTCTTC. Amino acids: CASSLRDGVNNEQFF.

The CDR3 region is CATSRGLGNQPQHF. The CDR3 coding sequence is TGTGCCACCAGCAGAGGCCTAGGCAATCAGCCCCAGCATTTT. The genes are TRBV15 and TRBJ1-5; D not certain. The length of the CDR3 is 14 residues. Germline V gives CDR1 LNHNV, CDR2 YYDKDF (reference sequence). V was trimmed by 1 base and J by 2 bases, leaving 6 bases between them.